The 23 T cell receptor beta chains listed next were all sequenced from one sample in a study of blood T cell repertoires in COVID-19. Generated by immunoSEQ multiplex PCR, the TCRdb table keeps only in-frame clones and is missing some. In the table there are fewer than 20,000 clones, 70% to 90% of which are singletons. The sequenced sample consisted of peripheral blood. The receptors were gathered from a human donor with active COVID-19. The donor label of this sample is uncertain.

The rearrangement links TRBV6-5 to TRBJ1-5; perhaps TRBD1 as D (5 bases). Between the trimmed V and J ends, which lost 2 bases and 5 bases, there was a span of 10 bases. CDR1 and CDR2 from the germline V gene are MNHEY and SVGAGI. The CDR3 extends over 14 amino acids. DNA of the CDR3: TGTGCCAGCAGTTACACGGGGGTACATCAGCCCCAGCATTTT. Amino acid sequence: CASSYTGVHQPQHF.

The chain uses TRBV12-3 or TRBV12-4 and TRBJ1-6; no clear D gene. The CDR3 spans 12 residues. V was pared by 6 bases and J by 6 bases, with 6 bases between. The CDR3 sequence is CASRYSNSPLHF. DNA of the CDR3: TGTGCCAGCAGATACAGTAATTCACCCCTCCACTTT.

This rearrangement joins TRBV6-5 to TRBJ1-1, with D possibly being TRBD1 (5 bases). There are 14 residues in the CDR3. Between the trimmed V and J ends, which lost 2 bases and 1 base, there was a span of 8 bases. Germline loops: CDR1 MNHEY, CDR2 SVGAGI. CDR3 bases: TGTGCCAGCAGTTACGGGGGGTCGAACACTGAAGCTTTCTTT. It specifies CASSYGGSNTEAFF.

The chain joins TRBV2 to TRBJ2-5; tentative D call: TRBD1 (5 bases). The V and J ends lost 7 bases and 4 bases respectively, with 19 bases between them. Germline CDR1 SNHLY, CDR2 FYNNEI. The CDR3 totals 15 residues. CDR3 loop: CASKGPTRSTETQYF. The CDR3 DNA sequence: TGTGCCAGCAAGGGGCCCACCAGATCCACAGAGACCCAGTACTTC.

The V call is TRBV7-9, the J call TRBJ1-6; D not resolved. Trimming removed 0 bases at V and 4 bases at J, with 13 bases between. The CDR3 totals 17 residues. Germline values: CDR1 SEHNR, CDR2 FQNEAQ (reference sequence). For the CDR3, the DNA is TGTGCCAGCAGCTTAGCGTCACAGTTTACTTATAATTCACCCCTCCACTTT. This codes for CASSLASQFTYNSPLHF. Combining the CDR3 with reference TRBV7-9 and TRBJ1-6 gives the whole variable domain DTGVSQNPRHKITKRGQNVTFRCDPISEHNRLYWYRQTLGQGPEFLTYFQNEAQLEKSRLLSDRFSAERPKGSFSTLEIQRTEQGDSAMYLCASSLASQFTYNSPLHFGNGTRLTVT.

This chain joins TRBV3-1 (or the pseudogene TRBV3-2) and TRBJ2-7; 7 nucleotides match TRBD1. Germline-derived CDR1 and CDR2 are LGHDT and YNNKEL (reference sequence). Trimming took 0 bases from V and 5 from J; bases not matched to a gene: 7. This CDR3 spans 15 amino acids. CDR3 loop: CASSQEWDSRHEQYF. As DNA, the CDR3 is TGTGCCAGCAGCCAAGAATGGGACAGTCGGCACGAGCAGTACTTC.

The rearrangement joins TRBV27 to TRBJ1-1, with 9 bases aligning to TRBD1. The junction had 17 bases not matched to a gene; V was cut back by 6 bases and J by 0 bases. CDR1 MNHEY and CDR2 SMNVEV come from the germline V gene (reference sequence). There are 19 residues in the CDR3. CDR3: CASRRSGQGKNGMNTEAFF. In nucleotides, the CDR3 is TGTGCCAGCAGGCGATCGGGACAGGGAAAAAACGGGATGAACACTGAAGCTTTCTTT.

V and J are TRBV24-1 and TRBJ1-1, with D possibly matching TRBD1 (6 bases). This CDR3 contains 12 residues. In germline, CDR1 is KGHDR, CDR2 SFDVKD. Trimming stripped 12 bases from V and 3 bases from J, with 13 bases between. The CDR3 reads CAPLTGYTEAFF. The DNA of the CDR3 is TGTGCCCCGTTAACAGGGTACACTGAAGCTTTCTTT.

The V gene is TRBV18, the J gene TRBJ1-5; tentatively, D is TRBD1 (6 bases). The CDR3 is 15 residues long. Between the trimmed V and J ends, which lost 3 bases and 2 bases, there was a span of 11 bases. The germline CDR1 and CDR2 sequences are KGHSH and LQKENI. This CDR3 is CASSPSQGGNQPQHF. The CDR3 nucleotides read TGTGCCAGCTCACCCTCACAGGGAGGCAATCAGCCCCAGCATTTT.

The chain joins TRBV7-9 to TRBJ2-2; 7 nucleotides agree with TRBD2. The ends lost 5 bases at V and 4 bases at J; junction bases unmatched: 7. Germline V gene lookup returns CDR1 SEHNR and CDR2 FQNEAQ (reference sequence). The CDR3 runs 15 residues. CDR3 in amino acids: CASSRAGPSTGELFF. For the CDR3, the DNA is TGTGCCAGCAGCCGAGCGGGGCCTTCCACCGGGGAGCTGTTTTTT.

This CDR3 is CASSLTETNEKLFF. CDR3 DNA: TGTGCCAGCAGCTTGACAGAAACTAATGAAAAACTGTTTTTT. V is TRBV5-6 and J is TRBJ1-4; D not certain. The CDR3 consists of 14 residues. The ends were cut back, 1 base at V and 1 base at J, with 5 bases in the middle. The germline V gene has CDR1 SGHDT and CDR2 YYEEEE. The full variable domain, with the rest looked up from reference TRBV5-6 and TRBJ1-4, is DAGVTQSPTHLIKTRGQQVTLRCSPKSGHDTVSWYQQALGQGPQFIFQYYEEEERQRGNFPDRFSGHQFPNYSSELNVNALLLGDSALYLCASSLTETNEKLFFGSGTQLSVL.

In nucleotides, the CDR3 is TGTGCCAGCAGCTTAGACGCAGGGCGGTCGGGCGAGCAGTACTTC. As protein: CASSLDAGRSGEQYF. The rearrangement joins TRBV7-6 to TRBJ2-7, with D maybe TRBD1 (5 bases). There are 15 residues in the CDR3. V was pared by 1 base and J by 6 bases, with 16 bases between. Germline V gene data show CDR1 as SGHVS and CDR2 as FNYEAQ.

The chain employs TRBV2 and TRBJ2-7; D unclear. The CDR3 is made up of 13 amino acids. The V gene's germline CDR1 is SNHLY and CDR2 FYNNEI. Deletions cut 8 bases from V and 0 bases from J, with 11 bases between. The DNA of the CDR3 is TGTGCCAGCCTATCATACAGCTCCTACGAGCAGTACTTC. The encoded protein is CASLSYSSYEQYF.

The V call is TRBV6-5, the J call TRBJ1-1; D not certain. This CDR3 has 15 residues. Germline V gene sequence: CDR1 MNHEY, CDR2 SVGAGI. V was pared by 2 bases and J by 2 bases, with 12 bases between. CDR3 sequence reads: CASSYTPQFNTEAFF. CDR3 sequence (DNA): TGTGCCAGCAGTTACACCCCGCAGTTTAACACTGAAGCTTTCTTT.

This clone was found a few times. This chain joins TRBV19 and TRBJ2-2, with 7 nucleotides matching TRBD1. This CDR3 has 15 amino acids. Germline trimming cut 9 bases from V and 4 bases from J; bases unmatched to any gene: 11. Germline-derived CDR1 and CDR2 are LNHDA and SQIVND (reference sequence). The CDR3 loop reads CASSPDRFVTGELFF. CDR3 coding DNA: TGTGCCAGCTCTCCGGACAGGTTTGTCACCGGGGAGCTGTTTTTT.

This clone is judged medium-sized (0.01 to 0.1%). V is TRBV11-2 and J is TRBJ2-2; D is ambiguous. This CDR3 comprises 13 residues. Trimming took off 4 bases at V and 9 bases at J, with 12 bases between the two ends. Per germline, CDR1 SGHAT and CDR2 FQNNGV. For the CDR3, the DNA is TGTGCCAGCAGCTCCCTGCGTCTCTGGGAGCTGTTTTTT. Translated, it gives CASSSLRLWELFF.

The CDR3 DNA reads TGTGCCAGCAGCTTGGGGGGACGGAATGAGCAGTTCTTC. Amino acids: CASSLGGRNEQFF. The rearrangement uses TRBV11-2 and TRBJ2-1, with a weak D call TRBD2 (6 bases). Germline CDR1 reads SGHAT; CDR2 reads FQNNGV. The CDR3 runs to 13 residues. V lost 3 bases and J lost 7, with 10 bases in between.

J is TRBJ2-1 and V is TRBV4-1; 13 bases map to TRBD2. J gave up 5 bases and V 4 bases, and 5 bases lay outside the gene matches. This CDR3 has 16 amino acids. Germline assignment: CDR1 MGHRA and CDR2 YSYEKL. The CDR3 here is CASSRTLAGGDNEQFF. CDR3 sequence (DNA): TGCGCCAGCAGCCGCACACTAGCGGGAGGGGACAATGAGCAGTTCTTC.

The J gene is TRBJ2-1, the V gene TRBV4-2; 10 bases line up with TRBD2. This CDR3 is built from 15 residues. V lost 3 bases to trimming and J lost 6 bases; unmatched junction nucleotides: 5. Germline assignment: CDR1 LGHNA and CDR2 YNFKEQ. The CDR3 sequence is CASSQGSGGANEQFF. In nucleotides, the CDR3 is TGTGCCAGCAGCCAGGGCAGCGGGGGGGCCAATGAGCAGTTCTTC.

This clone is labeled as medium-sized (0.01 to 0.1%). This chain joins TRBV25-1 and TRBJ2-7, with D possibly TRBD1 on 6 matching bases. Germline V gene sequence: CDR1 MGHDK, CDR2 SYGVNS. Deletions cut 2 bases from V and 7 bases from J, with 18 bases between. The CDR3 spans 15 residues. The CDR3 sequence: CASSEIFLGAREQYF. The DNA for the CDR3 is TGTGCCAGCAGTGAAATTTTTCTGGGGGCAAGGGAGCAGTACTTC.

V is TRBV20-1 and J is TRBJ2-1; no clear D gene. V lost 3 bases and J lost 5, with 8 bases in between. Per the germline V gene, CDR1 is DFQATT and CDR2 is SNEGSKA (reference sequence). The CDR3 covers 12 residues. The CDR3 reads CSASIENNEQFF. The CDR3 DNA reads as TGCAGTGCTAGTATAGAAAACAATGAGCAGTTCTTC.

This chain uses TRBV28 with TRBJ1-6, with a tentative D call TRBD1 (5 bases). There are 18 residues in the CDR3. V gave up 1 base and J gave up 0 bases, with 13 bases separating them. In germline, CDR1 is MDHEN, CDR2 SYDVKM. CDR3 in amino acids: CASSLSTGLGSYNSPLHF. CDR3 DNA sequence: TGTGCCAGCAGTTTATCAACAGGTTTGGGCTCCTATAATTCACCCCTCCACTTT.

The genes are TRBV4-3 and TRBJ1-3; D gene uncertain. The CDR3 covers 17 residues. The V end was cut by 0 bases, the J end by 0 bases, with 12 bases between. Germline CDR1 and CDR2: LGHNA and YSLEER. DNA for the CDR3: TGCGCCAGCAGCCAAGATTCTTATCGTTTCTCTGGAAACACCATATATTTT. Residues: CASSQDSYRFSGNTIYF.